Listed below are T cell receptor beta chains from one sample, sequenced in a study of blood T cell repertoires in COVID-19. Sequencing was performed with immunoSEQ multiplex PCR; in TCRdb, only in-frame clones are kept and a portion is missing. This sample has about 360,000 clones, with roughly 86% found just once. Sequencing was carried out using peripheral blood. These receptors were obtained from a human donor in a cohort sampled during active COVID-19. CDR3s leave out the opening cysteine and the closing phenylalanine or tryptophan.

CDR3: ASSNPGQGRYEQY
J: TRBJ2-7
V: TRBV19

CDR3: ASSISGNSGNTIY
J: TRBJ1-3
V: TRBV19

CDR3: ASSFDTGTEAF
J: TRBJ1-1
V: TRBV12-3/TRBV12-4

CDR3: AVGGGLGETQY
J: TRBJ2-5
V: TRBV7-7

CDR3: ASNIGQVGEQY
J: TRBJ2-7
V: TRBV12-3/TRBV12-4

CDR3: ASSVRGTDTQY
J: TRBJ2-3
V: TRBV9

CDR3: ASSLQAGLGYGYT
J: TRBJ1-2
V: TRBV7-6

CDR3: ASSLTDSSQETQY
J: TRBJ2-5
V: TRBV5-1

CDR3: ASSFDRVSYNEQF
J: TRBJ2-1
V: TRBV27

CDR3: ASSLLGPGNTIY
J: TRBJ1-3
V: TRBV7-2

CDR3: ASSPDRGGEQY
J: TRBJ2-7
V: TRBV11-2

CDR3: ASSFVVGDSYGYT
J: TRBJ1-2
V: TRBV7-8